This TCR beta chain was sequenced for a study of T-cell memory formation after mild COVID-19. Overall study findings and caveats: Mostly located in CM and EM were contracting CD4+ clones, with contracting CD8+ clones located in EMRA.

Details on this clonotype: What it binds is not known.

Germline V gene sequence: CDR1 SGHTA, CDR2 FQGNSA. The ends were cut back, 4 bases at V and 8 bases at J, with 11 bases in the middle. This CDR3 contains 13 residues. From the 5' RACE reads, TCRdb called clonotypes with MiXCR, one entry per CDR3 protein. Of 470,000 or so distinct CDR3 sequences listed, approximately 19% are singletons. Sequencing input: PBMCs or a T cell subset sorted from them (not recorded which). The clonotype was recovered from a young man who had mild COVID-19 (a few samples of this study predate the infection). Cell type and time point are not known. The chain combines TRBV7-2 with TRBJ2-2, with a weak D call TRBD1 (5 bases). DNA for the CDR3: TGTGCCAGCAGCTCCCCAGGGTCGGGGGAGCTGTTTTTT. Protein product: CASSSPGSGELFF.